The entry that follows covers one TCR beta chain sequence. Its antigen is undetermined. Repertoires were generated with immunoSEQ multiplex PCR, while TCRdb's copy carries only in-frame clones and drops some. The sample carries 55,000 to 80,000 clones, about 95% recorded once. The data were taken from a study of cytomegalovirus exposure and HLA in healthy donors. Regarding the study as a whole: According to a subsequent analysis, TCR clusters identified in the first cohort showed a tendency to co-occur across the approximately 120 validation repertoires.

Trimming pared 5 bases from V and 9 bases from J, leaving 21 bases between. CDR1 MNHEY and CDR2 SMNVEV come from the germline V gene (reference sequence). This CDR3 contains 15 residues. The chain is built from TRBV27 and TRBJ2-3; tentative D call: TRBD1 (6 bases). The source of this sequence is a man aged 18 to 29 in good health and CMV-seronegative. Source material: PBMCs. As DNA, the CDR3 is TGTGCCAGCAGTCCCGGTTCAGGGGCGCATGGGACGCAGTATTTT. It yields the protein CASSPGSGAHGTQYF.